Listed below are T cell receptor beta chains from one sample, sequenced in a study of blood T cell repertoires in COVID-19. The assay was immunoSEQ multiplex PCR, and TCRdb's table has in-frame clones only and misses some. The table lists 150,000 or so clones, over 80% of them singletons. The sequencing sample was made of PBMCs or T cells enriched from blood (not recorded which). The receptors were gathered from a man in his sixties or seventies who had been exposed to COVID-19. Each CDR3 is given with its conserved first and last residue. D genes are given only for firm matches. Not all rows give a size; the values are once, few, many and, for expanded clones, a class.

D gene: .
V gene: TRBV29-1
J gene: TRBJ1-2
clone size: .
CDR3 protein: CSVQPVGGARGYTF
CDR3 DNA: TGCAGCGTTCAACCCGTCGGGGGGGCTAGGGGCTACACCTTC

D gene: TRBD1
V gene: TRBV24-1
J gene: TRBJ2-7
clone size: .
CDR3 protein: CATSDSGTESYEQYF
CDR3 DNA: TGTGCCACCAGTGACTCCGGGACAGAATCCTACGAGCAGTACTTC

D gene: TRBD2
V gene: TRBV7-2
J gene: TRBJ2-5
clone size: .
CDR3 protein: CASSGGLAGGRETQYF
CDR3 DNA: TGTGCCAGCAGCGGGGGACTAGCGGGAGGAAGGGAGACCCAGTACTTC

D gene: .
V gene: TRBV30
J gene: TRBJ1-5
clone size: .
CDR3 protein: CAWSGQHSNQPQHF
CDR3 DNA: TGTGCCTGGAGTGGACAGCATAGCAATCAGCCCCAGCATTTT

D gene: .
V gene: TRBV15
J gene: TRBJ2-7
clone size: .
CDR3 protein: CATSRDQGTGEQYF
CDR3 DNA: TGTGCCACCAGCAGAGATCAGGGTACGGGCGAGCAGTACTTC

D gene: TRBD1
V gene: TRBV7-2
J gene: TRBJ2-3
clone size: .
CDR3 protein: CASTLRDRYTDTQYF
CDR3 DNA: TGTGCCAGCACCCTCCGGGACAGGTACACAGATACGCAGTATTTT

D gene: .
V gene: TRBV5-4
J gene: TRBJ1-1
clone size: .
CDR3 protein: CASNPARGQNTEAFF
CDR3 DNA: TGTGCCAGCAACCCCGCCCGGGGACAGAACACTGAAGCTTTCTTT

D gene: .
V gene: TRBV7-2
J gene: TRBJ2-5
clone size: .
CDR3 protein: CASSPRNQETQYF
CDR3 DNA: TGTGCCAGCAGCCCCAGGAATCAAGAGACCCAGTACTTC

D gene: TRBD1
V gene: TRBV7-9
J gene: TRBJ2-3
clone size: few
CDR3 protein: CASSFGTGGQDTQYF
CDR3 DNA: TGTGCCAGCAGCTTTGGGACAGGGGGCCAAGATACGCAGTATTTT

D gene: .
V gene: TRBV7-2
J gene: TRBJ2-5
clone size: .
CDR3 protein: CASRPGLQETQYF
CDR3 DNA: TGTGCCAGCAGGCCGGGACTCCAAGAGACCCAGTACTTC

D gene: .
V gene: TRBV10-3
J gene: TRBJ2-7
clone size: .
CDR3 protein: CAISDAQAGATYEQYF
CDR3 DNA: TGTGCCATCAGTGATGCCCAGGCGGGGGCAACCTACGAGCAGTACTTC

D gene: .
V gene: TRBV19
J gene: TRBJ1-5
clone size: few
CDR3 protein: CASSTQGHQPQHF
CDR3 DNA: TGTGCCAGTAGTACACAGGGTCATCAGCCCCAGCATTTT

D gene: .
V gene: TRBV19
J gene: TRBJ1-2
clone size: .
CDR3 protein: CASSIHPPNYGYTF
CDR3 DNA: TGTGCCAGTAGTATCCATCCCCCAAACTATGGCTACACCTTC

D gene: TRBD1
V gene: TRBV5-8
J gene: TRBJ1-5
clone size: once
CDR3 protein: CASSSELGQSIQPQHF
CDR3 DNA: TGTGCCAGCAGCTCCGAACTGGGACAGTCTATTCAGCCCCAGCATTTT

D gene: .
V gene: TRBV7-3
J gene: TRBJ1-2
clone size: .
CDR3 protein: CASSFPGGLGYTF
CDR3 DNA: TGTGCCAGCAGCTTCCCGGGGGGCCTGGGCTACACCTTC

D gene: .
V gene: TRBV7-2
J gene: TRBJ2-7
clone size: .
CDR3 protein: CASSGSGALSYEQYF
CDR3 DNA: TGTGCCAGCAGCGGATCAGGTGCCCTCTCCTACGAGCAGTACTTC

D gene: TRBD1
V gene: TRBV6-6
J gene: TRBJ2-3
clone size: .
CDR3 protein: CASSRTRTGQLTDTQYF
CDR3 DNA: TGTGCCAGCAGTCGCACCAGAACGGGACAGCTCACAGATACGCAGTATTTT

D gene: .
V gene: TRBV6-2/TRBV6-3
J gene: TRBJ2-7
clone size: .
CDR3 protein: CASSRLRNYEQYF
CDR3 DNA: TGTGCCAGCAGCCGCCTCAGGAACTACGAGCAGTACTTC

D gene: .
V gene: TRBV7-9
J gene: TRBJ1-2
clone size: .
CDR3 protein: CASSSTLGSRTGESYGYTF
CDR3 DNA: TGTGCCAGCAGCTCCACCCTGGGCTCCCGAACGGGAGAGAGCTATGGCTACACCTTC

D gene: TRBD1
V gene: TRBV19
J gene: TRBJ2-4
clone size: .
CDR3 protein: CASMGQGYVKNIQYF
CDR3 DNA: TGTGCCAGTATGGGACAGGGGTATGTCAAAAACATTCAGTACTTC

D gene: .
V gene: TRBV2
J gene: TRBJ1-2
clone size: .
CDR3 protein: CASRRQVEHTF
CDR3 DNA: TGTGCCAGCAGGCGACAGGTTGAACACACCTTC

D gene: TRBD1
V gene: TRBV29-1
J gene: TRBJ1-1
clone size: .
CDR3 protein: CSAPDRATTEAFF
CDR3 DNA: TGCAGCGCTCCGGACAGGGCAACCACTGAAGCTTTCTTT

D gene: .
V gene: TRBV24-1
J gene: TRBJ2-5
clone size: .
CDR3 protein: CATSDPQETQYF
CDR3 DNA: TGTGCCACCAGTGACCCACAAGAGACCCAGTACTTC

D gene: .
V gene: TRBV19
J gene: TRBJ1-5
clone size: .
CDR3 protein: CASSMDWEINQPQHF
CDR3 DNA: TGTGCCAGTAGTATGGATTGGGAGATCAATCAGCCCCAGCATTTT

D gene: TRBD1
V gene: TRBV18
J gene: TRBJ1-4
clone size: .
CDR3 protein: CASSPPGTGGRKLFF
CDR3 DNA: TGTGCCAGCTCACCACCTGGGACAGGTGGGCGGAAACTGTTTTTT

D gene: TRBD1
V gene: TRBV28
J gene: TRBJ1-4
clone size: .
CDR3 protein: CASSRGTGNEKLFF
CDR3 DNA: TGTGCCAGCAGTAGAGGGACAGGGAATGAAAAACTGTTTTTT

D gene: TRBD1
V gene: TRBV6-2/TRBV6-3
J gene: TRBJ2-2
clone size: .
CDR3 protein: CASSRQGAITGELFF
CDR3 DNA: TGTGCCAGCAGCCGACAGGGGGCCATTACCGGGGAGCTGTTTTTT

D gene: .
V gene: TRBV15
J gene: TRBJ1-3
clone size: .
CDR3 protein: CATTGSKGNTIYF
CDR3 DNA: TGTGCCACAACGGGGTCTAAAGGAAACACCATATATTTT

D gene: TRBD2
V gene: TRBV27
J gene: TRBJ2-1
clone size: .
CDR3 protein: CASSAALAGFYNEQFF
CDR3 DNA: TGTGCCAGCAGTGCCGCCCTAGCGGGGTTCTACAATGAGCAGTTCTTC

D gene: .
V gene: TRBV4-2
J gene: TRBJ2-7
clone size: once
CDR3 protein: CASSQDGSRGSYEQYF
CDR3 DNA: TGTGCCAGCAGCCAAGATGGGTCGCGGGGCTCCTACGAGCAGTACTTC

D gene: .
V gene: TRBV5-1
J gene: TRBJ1-1
clone size: .
CDR3 protein: CASSLGQGAEEAFF
CDR3 DNA: TGCGCCAGCAGCTTGGGTCAAGGGGCCGAAGAAGCTTTCTTT

D gene: .
V gene: TRBV9
J gene: TRBJ1-3
clone size: once
CDR3 protein: CASSEAQGRNTIYF
CDR3 DNA: TGTGCCAGCAGCGAGGCGCAGGGGCGGAACACCATATATTTT

D gene: TRBD1
V gene: TRBV27
J gene: TRBJ1-1
clone size: .
CDR3 protein: CASSRTGGMNTEAFF
CDR3 DNA: TGTGCCAGCAGTCGGACAGGGGGCATGAACACTGAAGCTTTCTTT

D gene: TRBD2
V gene: TRBV11-2
J gene: TRBJ2-2
clone size: .
CDR3 protein: CASSLDRGLAGTGELFF
CDR3 DNA: TGTGCCAGCAGCTTAGACCGGGGACTAGCGGGCACCGGGGAGCTGTTTTTT

D gene: TRBD2
V gene: TRBV24-1
J gene: TRBJ2-7
clone size: few
CDR3 protein: CATSPGGGNAYEQYF
CDR3 DNA: TGTGCCACCAGCCCGGGGGGGGGAAATGCCTACGAGCAGTACTTC

D gene: .
V gene: TRBV9
J gene: TRBJ1-2
clone size: .
CDR3 protein: CASSVGQGANYGYTF
CDR3 DNA: TGTGCCAGCAGCGTAGGGCAGGGTGCTAACTATGGCTACACCTTC

D gene: .
V gene: TRBV4-1
J gene: TRBJ2-7
clone size: .
CDR3 protein: CASSQSYRDWSSYEQYF
CDR3 DNA: TGCGCCAGCAGCCAATCGTACCGGGACTGGAGCTCCTACGAGCAGTACTTC

D gene: TRBD1
V gene: TRBV5-4
J gene: TRBJ1-1
clone size: .
CDR3 protein: CASSLVDRGGENTEAFF
CDR3 DNA: TGTGCCAGCAGCTTGGTTGACAGGGGGGGGGAGAACACTGAAGCTTTCTTT

D gene: TRBD2
V gene: TRBV29-1
J gene: TRBJ2-4
clone size: .
CDR3 protein: CSVTSGSINIQYF
CDR3 DNA: TGCAGCGTAACTAGCGGGAGTATAAACATTCAGTACTTC

D gene: TRBD2
V gene: TRBV18
J gene: TRBJ2-2
clone size: .
CDR3 protein: CASSPRRGGNTGELFF
CDR3 DNA: TGTGCCAGCTCACCGCGGCGGGGGGGAAACACCGGGGAGCTGTTTTTT

D gene: TRBD2
V gene: TRBV27
J gene: TRBJ2-1
clone size: .
CDR3 protein: CASTYSGAPYNEQFF
CDR3 DNA: TGTGCCAGCACCTATAGCGGGGCCCCTTACAATGAGCAGTTCTTC

D gene: TRBD1
V gene: TRBV25-1
J gene: TRBJ1-2
clone size: .
CDR3 protein: CASSAFQGAPSSYTF
CDR3 DNA: TGTGCCAGCAGTGCCTTCCAGGGGGCCCCGAGTAGCTACACCTTC

D gene: .
V gene: TRBV6-5
J gene: TRBJ1-6
clone size: .
CDR3 protein: CASSLGVDSPLHF
CDR3 DNA: TGTGCCAGCAGTTTGGGAGTCGATTCACCCCTCCACTTT

D gene: .
V gene: TRBV3-1/TRBV3-2
J gene: TRBJ1-3
clone size: few
CDR3 protein: CASSPRDLTGNTIYF
CDR3 DNA: TGTGCCAGCAGCCCACGGGACTTAACTGGAAACACCATATATTTT

D gene: .
V gene: TRBV5-1
J gene: TRBJ2-3
clone size: .
CDR3 protein: CASSWGAETDTQYF
CDR3 DNA: TGCGCCAGCAGCTGGGGAGCGGAGACAGATACGCAGTATTTT

D gene: .
V gene: TRBV9
J gene: TRBJ2-7
clone size: few
CDR3 protein: CASSVGPADSYEQYF
CDR3 DNA: TGTGCCAGCAGCGTAGGCCCCGCAGATTCCTACGAGCAGTACTTC

D gene: .
V gene: TRBV5-1
J gene: TRBJ2-7
clone size: .
CDR3 protein: CASSWGDSQTYEQYF
CDR3 DNA: TGCGCCAGCAGCTGGGGGGACAGCCAAACCTACGAGCAGTACTTC

D gene: .
V gene: TRBV2
J gene: TRBJ1-5
clone size: .
CDR3 protein: CASSDQKAQHF
CDR3 DNA: TGTGCCAGCAGTGATCAGAAAGCCCAGCATTTT

D gene: TRBD2
V gene: TRBV27
J gene: TRBJ2-3
clone size: once
CDR3 protein: CASSLNLLSGRPFNTQYF
CDR3 DNA: TGTGCCAGCAGTCTTAACCTCCTTAGCGGGAGGCCTTTTAACACGCAGTATTTT

D gene: TRBD1
V gene: TRBV30
J gene: TRBJ1-5
clone size: .
CDR3 protein: CAWSTGQGNQPQHF
CDR3 DNA: TGTGCCTGGAGTACTGGACAGGGGAACCAGCCCCAGCATTTT

D gene: .
V gene: TRBV7-9
J gene: TRBJ1-5
clone size: .
CDR3 protein: CASSSARIDSNSNQPQHF
CDR3 DNA: TGTGCCAGCAGCTCCGCTAGGATAGACAGCAATAGCAATCAGCCCCAGCATTTT

D gene: .
V gene: TRBV4-3
J gene: TRBJ2-1
clone size: .
CDR3 protein: CASSQDRKAAYNEQFF
CDR3 DNA: TGCGCCAGCAGCCAAGATCGTAAAGCGGCATACAATGAGCAGTTCTTC

D gene: TRBD2
V gene: TRBV2
J gene: TRBJ2-1
clone size: many
CDR3 protein: CASSEAGLAGVAYNEQFF
CDR3 DNA: TGTGCCAGCAGTGAAGCGGGACTAGCGGGAGTTGCCTACAATGAGCAGTTCTTC

D gene: .
V gene: TRBV9
J gene: TRBJ1-3
clone size: once
CDR3 protein: CASGARRDGNTIYF
CDR3 DNA: TGTGCCAGCGGAGCTAGGCGGGACGGAAACACCATATATTTT

D gene: .
V gene: TRBV19
J gene: TRBJ1-1
clone size: .
CDR3 protein: CASSPGGGPNTEAFF
CDR3 DNA: TGTGCCAGTAGTCCCGGGGGGGGTCCGAACACTGAAGCTTTCTTT

D gene: TRBD1
V gene: TRBV18
J gene: TRBJ2-7
clone size: few
CDR3 protein: CASSPGQVYEQYF
CDR3 DNA: TGTGCCAGCTCACCGGGACAGGTCTACGAGCAGTACTTC

D gene: .
V gene: TRBV28
J gene: TRBJ2-2
clone size: .
CDR3 protein: CASTGVTNTGELFF
CDR3 DNA: TGTGCCAGCACGGGGGTTACGAACACCGGGGAGCTGTTTTTT

D gene: .
V gene: TRBV4-3
J gene: TRBJ1-6
clone size: .
CDR3 protein: CASSQDRTDRLSPLHF
CDR3 DNA: TGCGCCAGCAGCCAAGATCGAACCGACAGGTTGTCACCCCTCCACTTT

D gene: TRBD1
V gene: TRBV5-1
J gene: TRBJ2-3
clone size: .
CDR3 protein: CASSLSGTVTLTDTQYF
CDR3 DNA: TGCGCCAGCAGCCTTTCCGGGACAGTTACCCTCACAGATACGCAGTATTTT